This T cell receptor (beta chain) was sequenced for a study of shared T cell receptors in the human thymus. Germline CDR1 ENHRY, CDR2 SYGVKD. The trim removed 6 bases at V and 6 bases at J, leaving 9 bases unmatched. The CDR3 totals 15 residues. Sequenced by immunoSEQ multiplex PCR; TCRdb stores in-frame clones only, minus some. Among 700,000 or so clones listed, 80% to 90% were seen once. These data were also reused for a study on human thymus T cells.

Sequencing input: thymocytes. This sequence joins TRBV10-3 and TRBJ1-2; 11 nucleotides align to TRBD1. The clonotype was recovered from a girl less than two years old with a congenital heart defect. CDR3 bases: TGTGCCATCAGCCCATTTGGGACAGGGGGGGATGGCTACACCTTC. Translation: CAISPFGTGGDGYTF.